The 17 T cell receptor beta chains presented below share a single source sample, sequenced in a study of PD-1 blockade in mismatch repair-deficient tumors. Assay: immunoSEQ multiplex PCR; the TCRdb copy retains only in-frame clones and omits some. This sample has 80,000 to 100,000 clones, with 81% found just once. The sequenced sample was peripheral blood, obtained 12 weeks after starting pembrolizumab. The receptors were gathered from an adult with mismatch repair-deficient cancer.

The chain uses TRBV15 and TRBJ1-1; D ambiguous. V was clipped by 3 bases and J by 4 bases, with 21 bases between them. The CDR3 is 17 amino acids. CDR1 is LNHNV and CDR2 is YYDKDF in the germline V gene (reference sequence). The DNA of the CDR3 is TGTGCCACCAGCAGCCCCTTCCATCTCGGGGTTGGCACTGAAGCTTTCTTT. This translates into CATSSPFHLGVGTEAFF.

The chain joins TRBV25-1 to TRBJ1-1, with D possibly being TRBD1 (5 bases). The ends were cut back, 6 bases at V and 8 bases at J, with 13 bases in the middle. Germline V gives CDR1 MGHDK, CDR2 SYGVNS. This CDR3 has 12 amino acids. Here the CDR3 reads CASRQARGEAFF. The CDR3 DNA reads TGTGCCAGCAGACAGGCGAGGGGAGAAGCTTTCTTT.

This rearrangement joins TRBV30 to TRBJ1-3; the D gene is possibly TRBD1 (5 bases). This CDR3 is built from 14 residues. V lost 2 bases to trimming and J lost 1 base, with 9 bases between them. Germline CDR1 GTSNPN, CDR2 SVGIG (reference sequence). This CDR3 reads CAWSNRGSGNTIYF. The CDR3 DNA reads TGTGCCTGGAGTAACCGGGGGTCTGGAAACACCATATATTTT. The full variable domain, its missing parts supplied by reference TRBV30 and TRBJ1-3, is SQTIHQWPATLVQPVGSPLSLECTVEGTSNPNLYWYRQAAGRGLQLLFYSVGIGQISSEVPQNLSASRPQDRQFILSSKKLLLSDSGFYLCAWSNRGSGNTIYFGEGSWLTVV.

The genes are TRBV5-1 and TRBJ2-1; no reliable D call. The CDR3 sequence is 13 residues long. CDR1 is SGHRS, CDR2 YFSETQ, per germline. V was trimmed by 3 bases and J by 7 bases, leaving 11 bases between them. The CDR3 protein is CASSWTSTNEQFF. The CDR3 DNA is TGCGCCAGCAGCTGGACCTCGACAAATGAGCAGTTCTTC. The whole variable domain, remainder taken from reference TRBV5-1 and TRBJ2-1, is KAGVTQTPRYLIKTRGQQVTLSCSPISGHRSVSWYQQTPGQGLQFLFEYFSETQRNKGNFPGRFSGRQFSNSRSEMNVSTLELGDSALYLCASSWTSTNEQFFGPGTRLTVL.

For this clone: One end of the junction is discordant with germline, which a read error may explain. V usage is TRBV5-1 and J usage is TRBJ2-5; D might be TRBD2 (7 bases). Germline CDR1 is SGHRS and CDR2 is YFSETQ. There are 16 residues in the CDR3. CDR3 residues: CASRLEGGGPLETQYF. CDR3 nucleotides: TGCGCCAGCAGGTTGGAAGGGGGAGGGCCACTCGAGACCCAGTACTTC. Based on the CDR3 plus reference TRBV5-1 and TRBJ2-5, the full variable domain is KAGVTQTPRYLIKTRGQQVTLSCSPISGHRSVSWYQQTPGQGLQFLFEYFSETQRNKGNFPGRFSGRQFSNSRSEMNVSTLELGDSALYLCASRLEGGGPLETQYFGPGTRLLVL.

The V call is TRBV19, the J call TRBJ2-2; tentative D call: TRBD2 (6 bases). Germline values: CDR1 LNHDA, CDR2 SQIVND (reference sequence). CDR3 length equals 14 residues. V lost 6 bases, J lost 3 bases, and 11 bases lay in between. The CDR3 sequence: CASRPAGYTGELFF. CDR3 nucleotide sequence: TGTGCCAGTAGACCAGCGGGCTACACCGGGGAGCTGTTTTTT.

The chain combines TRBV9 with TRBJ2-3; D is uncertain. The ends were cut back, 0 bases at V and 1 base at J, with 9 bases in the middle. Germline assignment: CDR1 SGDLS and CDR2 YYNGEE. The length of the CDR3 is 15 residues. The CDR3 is CASSVEVAGTDTQYF. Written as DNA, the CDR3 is TGTGCCAGCAGCGTAGAGGTGGCTGGCACAGATACGCAGTATTTT.

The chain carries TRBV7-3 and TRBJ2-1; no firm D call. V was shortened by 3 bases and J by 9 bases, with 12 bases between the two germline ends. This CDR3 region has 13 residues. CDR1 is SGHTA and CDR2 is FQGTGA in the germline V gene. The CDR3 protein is CASSFDFLGEQFF. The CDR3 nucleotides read TGTGCCAGCAGCTTCGACTTTCTCGGTGAGCAGTTCTTC.

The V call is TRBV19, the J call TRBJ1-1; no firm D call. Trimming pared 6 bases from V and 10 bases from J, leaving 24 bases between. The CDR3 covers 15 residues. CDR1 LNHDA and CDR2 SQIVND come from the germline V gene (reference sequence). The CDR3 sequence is CASRDPISTGVRAFF. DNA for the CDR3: TGTGCCAGTAGGGATCCAATCTCGACCGGCGTGAGAGCTTTCTTT.

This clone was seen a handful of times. CDR3 sequence: CSARGSSYNEQFF. The CDR3 DNA is TGCAGCGCCAGGGGGAGCTCCTACAATGAGCAGTTCTTC. J is TRBJ2-1 and V is TRBV29-1; 7 nucleotides match TRBD1. CDR3 length equals 13 residues. J was trimmed by 0 bases and V by 7 bases; bases with no gene match: 3. Germline assignment: CDR1 SQVTM and CDR2 ANQGSEA.

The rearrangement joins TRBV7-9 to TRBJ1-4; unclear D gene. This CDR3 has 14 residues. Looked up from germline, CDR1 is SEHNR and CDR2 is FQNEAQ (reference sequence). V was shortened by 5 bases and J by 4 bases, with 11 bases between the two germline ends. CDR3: CASSEGRFNEKLFF. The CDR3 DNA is TGTGCCAGCAGCGAGGGCCGCTTTAATGAAAAACTGTTTTTT.

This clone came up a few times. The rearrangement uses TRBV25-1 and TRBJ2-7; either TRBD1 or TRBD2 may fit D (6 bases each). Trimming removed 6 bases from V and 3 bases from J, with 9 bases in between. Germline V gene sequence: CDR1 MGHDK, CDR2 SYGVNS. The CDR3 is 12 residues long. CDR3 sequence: CASRQGLYEQYF. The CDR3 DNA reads TGTGCCAGCAGACAGGGACTCTACGAGCAGTACTTC.

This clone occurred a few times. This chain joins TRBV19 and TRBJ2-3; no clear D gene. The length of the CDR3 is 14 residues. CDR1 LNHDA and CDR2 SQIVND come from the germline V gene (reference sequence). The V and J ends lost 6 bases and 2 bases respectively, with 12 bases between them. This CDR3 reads CASRPTSPTDTQYF. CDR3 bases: TGTGCCAGTAGGCCGACCAGCCCCACAGATACGCAGTATTTT.

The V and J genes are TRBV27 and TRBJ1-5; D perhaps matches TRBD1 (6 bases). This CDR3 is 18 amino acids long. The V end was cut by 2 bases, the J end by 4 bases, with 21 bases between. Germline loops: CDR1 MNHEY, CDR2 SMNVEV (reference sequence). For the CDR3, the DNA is TGTGCCAGCAGTTTAGGATCATTCGGGGGGCTAGGGAATCAGCCCCAGCATTTT. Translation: CASSLGSFGGLGNQPQHF.

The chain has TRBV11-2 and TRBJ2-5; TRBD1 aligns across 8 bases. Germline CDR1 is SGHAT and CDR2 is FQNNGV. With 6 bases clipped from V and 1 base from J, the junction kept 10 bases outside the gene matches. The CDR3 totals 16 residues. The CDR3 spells CASRSGTGGFQETQYF. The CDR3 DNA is TGTGCCAGCAGATCCGGGACAGGAGGATTCCAAGAGACCCAGTACTTC. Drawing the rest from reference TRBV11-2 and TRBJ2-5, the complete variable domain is EAGVAQSPRYKIIEKRQSVAFWCNPISGHATLYWYQQILGQGPKLLIQFQNNGVVDDSQLPKDRFSAERLKGVDSTLKIQPAKLEDSAVYLCASRSGTGGFQETQYFGPGTRLLVL.

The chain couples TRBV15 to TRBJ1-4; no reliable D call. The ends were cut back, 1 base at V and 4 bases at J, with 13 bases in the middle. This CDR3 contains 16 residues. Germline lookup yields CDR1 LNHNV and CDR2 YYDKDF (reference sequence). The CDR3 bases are TGTGCCACCAGCAGAGGGGATGAGGGAGGTAATGAAAAACTGTTTTTT. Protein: CATSRGDEGGNEKLFF.

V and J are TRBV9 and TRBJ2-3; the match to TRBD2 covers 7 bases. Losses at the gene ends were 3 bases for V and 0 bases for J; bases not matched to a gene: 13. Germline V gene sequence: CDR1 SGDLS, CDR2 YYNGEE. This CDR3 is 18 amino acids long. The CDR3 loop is CASSALHSGGRSTDTQYF. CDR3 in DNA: TGTGCCAGCAGCGCCCTACATAGCGGCGGGAGAAGCACAGATACGCAGTATTTT.